This T cell receptor beta chain comes out of a study of blood T cell repertoires in COVID-19 (TCRdb year 2020). Study-level background: Samples covering the acute and convalescent phases of COVID-19 were provided by collaborators in the United States, Italy and Spain. The prospective study material was composed of cDNA or gDNA derived from T cells, B-cell-depleted T cells, or PBMCs. Deeply sampled blood TCRbeta repertoires from subjects exposed to, actively infected with, or recovered from COVID-19 were included in the dataset. The repertoires were made available in a free public database intended to serve as a resource for research on the immune response to SARS-CoV-2. Samples were obtained from the ongoing ImmuneRACE study (first 160 participants) and from 1,000 to 1,500 subjects provided by 6 global collaborators. A de-identified subject ID, COVID-19 status, age in years and sex were almost always included in the sample metadata. HLA class I and class II types, where available, came from metadata supplied by the sample provider rather than from assay-based typing. Overall study outcomes, separate from this receptor: The amount of clinical and demographic metadata varied by source and participant and was provided uncurated.

One collaborating source in Seattle enrolled patients during active infection and followed them longitudinally through the course of disease. Collaborating institutions collected whole blood in K2EDTA tubes following their own protocols. For TCRbeta analysis, collaborator samples were shipped as frozen whole blood, as isolated PBMCs, or as DNA extracted from either sample type. TCRbeta CDR3 regions were amplified from genomic DNA by means of the immunoSEQ Assay, a bias-controlled multiplex PCR. Per the authors' processing: The number of nucleated cells in each sample was estimated from the amplification of reference gene primers within the assay. Sequence reads were collapsed and filtered to measure the absolute abundance of every unique TCRbeta CDR3 rearrangement. For each sample, productive Simpson clonality was calculated by taking the square root of Simpson's diversity index across productive rearrangements. Drawn from immuneACCESS, this table holds only the in-frame rearrangements with V and J called that TCRdb kept. Clones are partly lost; checked studies trace under half to an unresolved V gene and leave the rest unexplained. The V and J calls and clone size were taken over from that table, and D and trimming were inferred from the DNA. This sample comprises fewer than 85,000 clones, 65% to 90% of them detected only once. Of the sample, approximately 6.9% falls within the top ten clones.

V was cut back by 5 bases and J by 7 bases, leaving a gap of 14 bases between them. The CDR3 holds 13 amino acids from the cysteine to the phenylalanine. Of all the DNA, just the CDR3 is kept, 39 bases in frame from base 1. CDR1 MNHEY and CDR2 SVGAGI are derived from the germline V gene. A note on this clone: It has no known antigen specificity. No much larger clonotype is one base removed from it; base qualities were not supplied.

The rearrangement combines TRBV6-5 with TRBJ1-2; the D gene assignment is ambiguous. The TCR originated in a man aged 25-45 years with COVID-19, enrolled during active disease. Sequencing used peripheral blood. The bases read TGTGCCAGCAGTAGTACCCGGTTAACTGGCTACACCTTC. Its protein reads: CASSSTRLTGYTF.